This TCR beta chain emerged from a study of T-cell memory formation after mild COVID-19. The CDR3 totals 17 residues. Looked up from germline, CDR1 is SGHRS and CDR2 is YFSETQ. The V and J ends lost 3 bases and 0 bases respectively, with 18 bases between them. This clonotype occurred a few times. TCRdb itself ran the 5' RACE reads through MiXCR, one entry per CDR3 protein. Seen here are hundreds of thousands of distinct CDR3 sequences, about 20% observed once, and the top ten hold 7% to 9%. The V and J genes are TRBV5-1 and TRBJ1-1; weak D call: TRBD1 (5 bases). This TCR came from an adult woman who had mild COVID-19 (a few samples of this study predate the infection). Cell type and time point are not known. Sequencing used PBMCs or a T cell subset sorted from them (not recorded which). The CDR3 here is CASSSGLEYGMNTEAFF. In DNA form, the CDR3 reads TGCGCCAGCAGCTCGGGACTAGAATACGGGATGAACACTGAAGCTTTCTTT.